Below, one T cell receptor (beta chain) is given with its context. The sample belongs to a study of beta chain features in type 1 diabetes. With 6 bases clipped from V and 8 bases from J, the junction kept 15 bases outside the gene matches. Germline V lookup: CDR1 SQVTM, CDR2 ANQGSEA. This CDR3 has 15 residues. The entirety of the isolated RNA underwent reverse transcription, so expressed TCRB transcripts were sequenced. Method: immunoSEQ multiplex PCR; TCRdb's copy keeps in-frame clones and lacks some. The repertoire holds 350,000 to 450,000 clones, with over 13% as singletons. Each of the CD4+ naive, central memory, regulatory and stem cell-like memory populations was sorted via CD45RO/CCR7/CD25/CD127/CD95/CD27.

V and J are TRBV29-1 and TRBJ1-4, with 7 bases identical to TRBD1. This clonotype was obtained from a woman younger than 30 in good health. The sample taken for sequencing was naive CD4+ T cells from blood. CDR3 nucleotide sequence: TGCAGCGTCATCTCCCGACAGGGATTGTACGAAAAACTGTTTTTT. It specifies CSVISRQGLYEKLFF.